This T cell receptor beta chain came from a study of cytomegalovirus exposure and HLA in healthy donors. A word on this clone: Its antigen is not known.

Findings of the study overall: The authors enumerated 180 or so TCR beta chains as linked to cytomegalovirus.

TCRdb's copy holds only in-frame clones and misses some; the assay was immunoSEQ multiplex PCR. The sample carries 82,000 or so clones, 85% to 95% recorded once. Sequenced input: PBMCs. The sequence was obtained from a man younger than 35 in good health and CMV-seronegative.

The DNA for the CDR3 is TGCAGCGTTGCGGGACTAGCGGGGGGCTCCTTATACAATGAGCAGTTCTTC. Protein sequence: CSVAGLAGGSLYNEQFF. The chain has TRBV29-1 and TRBJ2-1; 15 bases are a match to TRBD2. Germline-derived CDR1 and CDR2 are SQVTM and ANQGSEA. V lost 4 bases to trimming and J lost 4 bases; unmatched junction nucleotides: 8. The CDR3 spans 17 residues.